This entry describes one T cell receptor (beta chain). Antigen: not known. CD45RO-negative CD8 cells positively selected for CCR7 made up the naive population, which excluded terminally differentiated effector memory CD45RA+ cells. Sorted-subset replicate PCRs used 150 to 200 ng DNA, around 31,000 T cell genomes. In the study's own analysis: ImmunoSEQ output lacked quality scores and full-length reads, limiting matched filtering. The protocol was immunoSEQ multiplex PCR, while the TCRdb copy is restricted to in-frame clones and leaves out a portion. From that table come the V and J calls and clone size; the DNA was used to work out D and trimming. The data show some 1,900,000 clones, about 95% seen once. These data are taken from a study of shared clonotypes between healthy human individuals. Broader study findings: Non-shared clonotypes showed lower generation probabilities than clonotypes common to all four donors.

V gave up 2 bases and J gave up 2 bases, with 13 bases separating them. The CDR3 covers 15 residues. Germline CDR1 and CDR2: SNHLY and FYNNEI. This sequence was found in a man aged 18 to 30 in good health. This rearrangement joins TRBV2 to TRBJ2-7, with D possibly TRBD1 on 6 matching bases. Sequencing was done on a sample of naive CD8+ T cells sorted from blood. The CDR3 DNA is TGTGCCAGCAGTGAATTAGGGACACCAACCTACGAGCAGTACTTC. It is translated as CASSELGTPTYEQYF.